This is a list of T cell receptor beta chains from one sample in a study of shared clonotypes between healthy human individuals. Sequencing used immunoSEQ multiplex PCR; TCRdb keeps in-frame clones, though not all of them. The table has 750,000 to 1,000,000 clones, 80% to 95% seen once. Specimen: naive CD8+ T cells sorted from blood. Source of these receptors: a man aged 25-40 years in good health. Both conserved end residues are part of each CDR3. D genes are given only for firm matches. Some rows have no size entry. The others give once, few or many, or a class for an expanded clone.

J,V,size,D,DNA,CDR3
TRBJ1-4,TRBV30,NA,TRBD1,TGTGCCTGGAGTATTGGGACAGGGGGCGAGGAAAAACTGTTTTTT,CAWSIGTGGEEKLFF
TRBJ2-5,TRBV5-5,NA,TRBD2,TGTGCCAGCAGCTTGATATACTGGCTAGCGGGAGAGGAGACCCAGTACTTC,CASSLIYWLAGEETQYF
TRBJ2-1,TRBV15,NA,NA,TGTGCCACCAGCGGAGAGGGGGGATGGCCTTGGCAGTTCTTC,CATSGEGGWPWQFF
TRBJ1-1,TRBV29-1,NA,NA,TGCAGCGTTGAACCCGGGACGGCGGGCACTGAAGCTTTCTTT,CSVEPGTAGTEAFF
TRBJ2-3,TRBV5-4,NA,NA,TGTGCCAGCAGCTTGAGGGTGGATACGCAGTATTTT,CASSLRVDTQYF
TRBJ2-2,TRBV9,NA,TRBD2,TGTGCCAGCAGCGTAGTATCTAGCGGGATCGCGAACACCGGGGAGCTGTTTTTT,CASSVVSSGIANTGELFF
TRBJ2-7,TRBV19,NA,TRBD2,TGTGCCAGGGGGACTAGCGGGATTGACTACGAGCAGTACTTC,CARGTSGIDYEQYF
TRBJ1-5,TRBV2,few,NA,TGTGCCAGCAGGGACACATATAGCAATCAGCCCCAGCATTTT,CASRDTYSNQPQHF
TRBJ1-1,TRBV28,NA,NA,TGTGCCAGCAGTTTGGGGGTGGAGGCTTTCTTT,CASSLGVEAFF
TRBJ2-7,TRBV19,NA,TRBD1,TGTGCCAGTAGTCCGGGACAGGGGGCCTACGAGCAGTACTTC,CASSPGQGAYEQYF
TRBJ1-2,TRBV27,NA,NA,TGTGCCAGCAGTTTGTCGGGGCCCAACTATGGCTACACCTTC,CASSLSGPNYGYTF
TRBJ2-7,TRBV4-1,NA,NA,TGCGCCAGCAGCCAAGTGGAGACTAGCTCCTACGAGCAGTACTTC,CASSQVETSSYEQYF